The clone carrying this T cell receptor beta chain was detected only a few times. One entry per CDR3 protein results from TCRdb running MiXCR on the PCR reads. The sample contains about 68,000 distinct CDR3 sequences, 15% to 20% of which appear only once. This sample was taken from a study of molecular identifiers for immune sequencing clone quantification. Sequencing was performed on naive CD8+ T cells from blood, with Jurkat cell RNA spiked in. Subset denoted: FACS-sorted CD8+CD4-CCR7+CD45RA+ naive T cells. The origin of this receptor is a human donor in good health. Some libraries in this study had Jurkat cell RNA spiked in.

CDR3 region: CASSLWGTGELFF. CDR3 sequence (DNA): TGTGCCAGCAGTTTATGGGGCACCGGGGAGCTGTTTTTT. The V and J genes are TRBV27 and TRBJ2-2; D gene uncertain. CDR3 length: 13 residues. Germline CDR1 and CDR2: MNHEY and SMNVEV (reference sequence). V was trimmed by 1 base and J by 4 bases, leaving 4 bases between them.